Sequencing of this T cell receptor (beta chain) was carried out in a study of breast tumors, draining lymph nodes, adjacent tissues. TCRdb passed the multiplex PCR reads through MiXCR, listing each CDR3 protein once. The top ten hold about 8.4% of the sample, which has 55,000 to 75,000 distinct CDR3 sequences, roughly 44% seen once. Comments on this clonotype: Its antigen remains unidentified. A read error may explain this, as a much larger clone is one base away.

Regarding the study as a whole: The data were judged consistent with most tumor T cells coming from lymph node and expanding in tumor. Luminal-like breast cancer showed significantly higher tumor–nontumor repertoire similarity than basal-like. Compared with lymph nodes, tumors were less diverse; compared with nontumor tissue, more.

The CDR3 spans 15 residues. CDR1 and CDR2 (germline): MNHEY, SVGAGI. The receptor was isolated from a female donor with breast cancer. Some clones in this sample may be carry-over from other donors' samples. Input material: breast tumor tissue. The V call is TRBV6-5, the J call TRBJ1-2; D remains ambiguous. The CDR3 bases are TGTGTCAGCAGTTACTCCTCGTGGCACCCCTATGGCTACACCTTC. Translated, it gives CVSSYSSWHPYGYTF.